Listed below are T cell receptor beta chains from one sample, sequenced in a study of T cell changes during pregnancy in multiple sclerosis. Using immunoSEQ multiplex PCR, the repertoire was profiled, and TCRdb retains in-frame clones only, with some absent. Altogether around 80,000 clones are present, 92% being singletons, with the ten largest covering less than 3%. The sequences come from peripheral blood, collected before pregnancy. These receptors were taken from a female donor with multiple sclerosis, enrolled in a pregnancy study. Each CDR3 is given with its conserved first and last residue. The order of the fields is V gene, CDR3 length, D gene, clone size, J gene, CDR3 protein, CDR3 DNA. The D gene is left open where the match is weak. Clone size is given for some rows only: seen once, a few or many times, or a class if the clone is expanded.

TRBV7-9	17	TRBD2	once	TRBJ2-1	CASSLGGTSGANNEQFF	TGTGCCAGCAGCTTAGGGGGGACTAGCGGGGCTAACAATGAGCAGTTCTTC
TRBV9	17	-	once	TRBJ2-1	CASTAGQNYIGNNEQFF	TGTGCCAGCACGGCAGGGCAAAACTACATCGGTAACAATGAGCAGTTCTTC
TRBV29-1	14	TRBD1	-	TRBJ2-3	CSVVTGGATDTQYF	TGCAGCGTCGTGACAGGGGGCGCAACAGATACGCAGTATTTT
TRBV5-1	14	-	-	TRBJ2-7	CASSFGLASYEQYF	TGCGCCAGCAGCTTCGGACTGGCCTCCTACGAGCAGTACTTC
TRBV7-9	14	-	-	TRBJ1-1	CASSRRGGDTEAFF	TGTGCCAGCTCCCGGCGGGGGGGAGACACTGAAGCTTTCTTT
TRBV9	15	-	-	TRBJ2-2	CASSVVGAGTGELFF	TGTGCCAGCAGCGTAGTCGGAGCTGGCACCGGGGAGCTGTTTTTT
TRBV7-8	16	-	-	TRBJ1-5	CASTPGGVYSNQPQHF	TGTGCCAGCACCCCCGGGGGGGTTTATAGCAATCAGCCCCAGCATTTT
TRBV27	14	-	once	TRBJ1-5	CASSGGRDNQPQHF	TGTGCCAGCAGTGGGGGCAGAGACAATCAGCCCCAGCATTTT
TRBV5-6	14	-	-	TRBJ2-7	CASSLIDTLYEQYF	TGTGCCAGCAGCTTGATCGACACGCTATACGAGCAGTACTTC
TRBV19	15	TRBD1	-	TRBJ2-5	CASTPRTGSQETQYF	TGTGCCAGTACCCCCCGGACAGGGAGTCAAGAGACCCAGTACTTC
TRBV7-8	13	-	-	TRBJ1-4	CATSIRTNEKLFF	TGTGCTACTTCGATACGGACTAATGAAAAACTGTTTTTT
TRBV7-9	14	-	-	TRBJ2-5	CASSFSAGLVTQYF	TGTGCCAGCAGCTTCTCCGCGGGGTTGGTGACCCAGTACTTC
TRBV30	15	TRBD1	-	TRBJ2-2	CAWSVPWDRSGELFF	TGTGCCTGGAGTGTACCATGGGACAGGTCCGGGGAGCTGTTTTTT
TRBV4-1	15	-	-	TRBJ2-7	CASSQDRGLRPNLYF	TGCGCCAGCAGCCAAGATCGAGGTTTAAGGCCCAATCTGTACTTC
TRBV28	14	TRBD1	-	TRBJ1-5	CASSGQGNNQPQHF	TGTGCCAGCAGCGGACAGGGTAACAATCAGCCCCAGCATTTT
TRBV19	15	TRBD1	-	TRBJ1-4	CASSVARGRNEKLFF	TGTGCCAGTAGTGTCGCAAGGGGGCGAAATGAAAAACTGTTTTTT
TRBV29-1	18	TRBD2	few	TRBJ2-2	CSVEDYLAGKDSTGELFF	TGCAGCGTTGAAGATTACCTAGCGGGAAAGGATTCCACCGGGGAGCTGTTTTTT
TRBV9	16	-	-	TRBJ2-1	CASSVLARTNYNEQFF	TGTGCCAGCAGCGTCTTAGCGCGAACCAACTACAATGAGCAGTTCTTC